Below, one TCR beta chain is given with its context. What it binds is unknown. This same CDR3 is encoded by further DNA sequences in the sample. The record originates from a study of cytomegalovirus exposure and HLA in healthy donors. The germline CDR1 and CDR2 sequences are SGHRS and YFSETQ. The germline V and J ends were trimmed by 0 bases and 4 bases, with 5 bases remaining between them. This CDR3 contains 12 residues. The PCR contained 60 Vbeta and 13 Jbeta primers. Clones were sequenced by immunoSEQ multiplex PCR, and TCRdb holds only the in-frame ones, with some missing. The sample carries 150,000 to 200,000 clones, roughly four fifths recorded once. Study results and caveats: Analyzed later, most CMV-associated TCR beta chains appeared HLA-restricted.

This rearrangement joins TRBV5-1 to TRBJ2-7; D is unclear. The sequence derives from a woman aged 50 to 65 in good health and CMV-seronegative. The sequenced material came from PBMCs. In DNA form, the CDR3 reads TGCGCCAGCAGCTTGGATCGGTACGAGCAGTACTTC. Protein sequence: CASSLDRYEQYF. The full variable domain, completed using reference TRBV5-1 and TRBJ2-7, is KAGVTQTPRYLIKTRGQQVTLSCSPISGHRSVSWYQQTPGQGLQFLFEYFSETQRNKGNFPGRFSGRQFSNSRSEMNVSTLELGDSALYLCASSLDRYEQYFGPGTRLTVT.